The 6 T cell receptor beta chains given below trace back to one sample, sequenced in a study of T cells after yellow fever vaccination. One entry per CDR3 protein results from TCRdb running MiXCR on the 5' RACE reads. This sample has 300,000 to 450,000 distinct CDR3 sequences, with less than 9.5% found just once. Sequenced material: PBMCs, taken approximately 40 days after the first yellow fever vaccination. The source of these receptors is a young man who received the YFV17D yellow fever vaccine.

This clonotype was observed a few times. The chain links TRBV7-2 to TRBJ1-2; the D gene is possibly TRBD1 (6 bases). Trimming shortened V by 6 bases and J by 4 bases, and 12 bases separated the two germline ends. Germline lookup yields CDR1 SGHTA and CDR2 FQGNSA. This CDR3 region has 13 residues. CDR3 region: CASSPDSSYGYTF. CDR3 nucleotides: TGTGCCAGCAGTCCGGACAGTAGCTATGGCTACACCTTC.

The J gene is TRBJ1-2, the V gene TRBV20-1; 9 bases line up with TRBD1. Trimming took 0 bases from V and 4 from J; bases not matched to a gene: 6. This CDR3 region has 15 residues. Germline V gives CDR1 DFQATT, CDR2 SNEGSKA (reference sequence). The DNA for the CDR3 is TGCAGTGCTAGAGATTGGACAGGGGAAGCCTATGGCTACACCTTC. It is translated as CSARDWTGEAYGYTF.

This clonotype was observed a handful of times. The rearrangement joins TRBV29-1 to TRBJ1-1, with TRBD1 matching 8 bases. The CDR3 consists of 14 residues. V lost 7 bases to trimming and J lost 4 bases; unmatched junction nucleotides: 11. Germline CDR1 and CDR2: SQVTM and ANQGSEA. CDR3 in DNA: TGCAGCGGTGCAGGGGGCGAGTTGCGCACTGAAGCTTTCTTT. It translates to CSGAGGELRTEAFF. Combining the CDR3 with reference TRBV29-1 and TRBJ1-1 gives the whole variable domain SAVISQKPSRDICQRGTSLTIQCQVDSQVTMMFWYRQQPGQSLTLIATANQGSEATYESGFVIDKFPISRPNLTFSTLTVSNMSPEDSSIYLCSGAGGELRTEAFFGQGTRLTVV.

The chain has TRBV12-3 or TRBV12-4 and TRBJ1-1; possible D gene TRBD1, 5 bases. The CDR3 is 14 amino acids. Trimming cost V 0 bases and J 6 bases, with 11 bases left between them. DNA of the CDR3: TGTGCCAGCAGTTTAGCAGGGGTCTGGTCTGAAGCTTTCTTT. It specifies CASSLAGVWSEAFF.

The table lists this clonotype with a few counts. This chain uses TRBV18 with TRBJ2-1, with TRBD2 identical over 15 bases. This CDR3 spans 16 amino acids. Trimming took 2 bases from V and 10 from J; bases not matched to a gene: 6. Germline V gene lookup returns CDR1 KGHSH and CDR2 LQKENI. The CDR3 sequence: CASSPGTSGGHEEQFF. CDR3 in DNA: TGTGCCAGCTCACCAGGGACTAGCGGGGGGCACGAGGAGCAGTTCTTC.

The rearrangement links TRBV7-2 to TRBJ2-6, with D possibly being TRBD2 (5 bases). V lost 5 bases, J lost 0 bases, and 5 bases lay in between. The germline V gene encodes CDR1 SGHTA and CDR2 FQGNSA. CDR3 length equals 14 residues. The CDR3 region has the DNA TGTGCCAGCAGCCGGGACTCTGGGGCCAACGTCCTGACTTTC. This codes for CASSRDSGANVLTF.